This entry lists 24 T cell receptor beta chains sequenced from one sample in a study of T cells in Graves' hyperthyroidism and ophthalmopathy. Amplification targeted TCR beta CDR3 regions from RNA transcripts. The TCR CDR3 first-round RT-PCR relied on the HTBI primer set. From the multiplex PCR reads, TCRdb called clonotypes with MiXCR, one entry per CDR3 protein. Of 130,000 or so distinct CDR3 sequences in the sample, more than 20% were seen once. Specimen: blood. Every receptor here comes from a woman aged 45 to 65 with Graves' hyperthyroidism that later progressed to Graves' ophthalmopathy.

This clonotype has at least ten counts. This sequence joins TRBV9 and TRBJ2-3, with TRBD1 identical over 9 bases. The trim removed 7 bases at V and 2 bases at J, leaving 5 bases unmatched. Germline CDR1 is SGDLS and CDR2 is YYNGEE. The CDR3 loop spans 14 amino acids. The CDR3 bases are TGTGCCAGCCCCGGGACAGGGCCCACAGATACGCAGTATTTT. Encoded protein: CASPGTGPTDTQYF. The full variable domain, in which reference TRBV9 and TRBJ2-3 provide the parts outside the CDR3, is DSGVTQTPKHLITATGQRVTLRCSPRSGDLSVYWYQQSLDQGLQFLIQYYNGEERAKGNILERFSAQQFPDLHSELNLSSLELGDSALYFCASPGTGPTDTQYFGPGTRLTVL.

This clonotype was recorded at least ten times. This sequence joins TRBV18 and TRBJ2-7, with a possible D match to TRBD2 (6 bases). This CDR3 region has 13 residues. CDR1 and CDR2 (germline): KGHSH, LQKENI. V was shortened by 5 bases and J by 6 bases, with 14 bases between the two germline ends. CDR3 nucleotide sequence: TGTGCCAGCTCAGGAGGGGCCGGCTCCGAGCAGTACTTC. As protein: CASSGGAGSEQYF.

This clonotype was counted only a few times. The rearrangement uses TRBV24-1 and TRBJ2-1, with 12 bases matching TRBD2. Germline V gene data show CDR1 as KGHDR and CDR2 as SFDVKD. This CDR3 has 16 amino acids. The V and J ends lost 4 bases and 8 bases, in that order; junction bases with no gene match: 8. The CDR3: CATSDRLAGASDEQFF. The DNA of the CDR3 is TGTGCCACCAGTGACAGACTAGCGGGAGCGTCGGATGAGCAGTTCTTC.

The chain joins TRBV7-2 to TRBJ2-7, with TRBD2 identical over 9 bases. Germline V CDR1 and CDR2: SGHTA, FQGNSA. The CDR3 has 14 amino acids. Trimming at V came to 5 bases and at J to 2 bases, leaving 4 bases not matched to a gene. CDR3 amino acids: CASSRERGAYEQYF. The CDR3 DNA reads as TGTGCCAGCAGCCGAGAGCGGGGGGCCTACGAGCAGTACTTC.

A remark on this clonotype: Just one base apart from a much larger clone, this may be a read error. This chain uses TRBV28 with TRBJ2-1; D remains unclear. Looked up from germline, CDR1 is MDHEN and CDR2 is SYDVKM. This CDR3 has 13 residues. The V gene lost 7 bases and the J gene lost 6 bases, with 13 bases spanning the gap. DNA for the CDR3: TGTGCCAGCACCAACGGGTTCTGCAATGAGCAGTTCTTC. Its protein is CASTNGFCNEQFF.

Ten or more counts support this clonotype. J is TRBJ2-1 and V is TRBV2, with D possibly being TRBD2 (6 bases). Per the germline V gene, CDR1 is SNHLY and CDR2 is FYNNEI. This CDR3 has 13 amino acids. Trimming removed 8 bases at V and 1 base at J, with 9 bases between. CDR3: CASASESYNEQFF. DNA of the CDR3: TGTGCCAGCGCTAGCGAGTCCTACAATGAGCAGTTCTTC.

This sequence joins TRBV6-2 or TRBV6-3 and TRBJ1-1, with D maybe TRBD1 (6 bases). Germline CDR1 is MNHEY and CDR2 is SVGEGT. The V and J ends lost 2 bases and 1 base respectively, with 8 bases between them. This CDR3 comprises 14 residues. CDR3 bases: TGTGCCAGCAGTTACGGGGGGGCGAACACTGAAGCTTTCTTT. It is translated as CASSYGGANTEAFF.

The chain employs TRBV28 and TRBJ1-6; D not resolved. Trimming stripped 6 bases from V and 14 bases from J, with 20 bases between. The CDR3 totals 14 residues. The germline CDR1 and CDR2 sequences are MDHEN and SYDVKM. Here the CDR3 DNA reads TGTGCCAGCAGGCCCGACCCATCGTTCAGGACCCTCCACTTT. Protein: CASRPDPSFRTLHF.

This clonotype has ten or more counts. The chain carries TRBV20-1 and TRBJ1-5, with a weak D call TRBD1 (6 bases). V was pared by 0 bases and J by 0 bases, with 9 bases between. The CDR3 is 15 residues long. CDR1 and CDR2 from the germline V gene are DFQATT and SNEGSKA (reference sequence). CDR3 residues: CSARDPRGSNQPQHF. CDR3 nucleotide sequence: TGCAGTGCTAGAGATCCCAGGGGTAGCAATCAGCCCCAGCATTTT.

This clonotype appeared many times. The CDR3 loop reads CAWSVRGNYGYTF. In DNA, the CDR3 is TGTGCCTGGAGTGTACGGGGTAACTATGGCTACACCTTC. V gene TRBV30 combines with J gene TRBJ1-2; D unclear. From germline, CDR1 is GTSNPN and CDR2 SVGIG (reference sequence). The length of the CDR3 is 13 residues. V dropped 0 bases and J dropped 1 base, with 6 bases sitting between them.

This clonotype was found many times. In DNA form, the CDR3 reads TGTGCCTGGAGTTTGGGAGCACCCCTCCACTTT. It codes for CAWSLGAPLHF. The rearrangement uses TRBV30 and TRBJ1-6; D call uncertain. The CDR3 loop spans 11 amino acids. CDR1 is GTSNPN, CDR2 SVGIG, per germline (reference sequence). V lost 2 bases and J 11 bases, leaving 7 bases between the germline ends.

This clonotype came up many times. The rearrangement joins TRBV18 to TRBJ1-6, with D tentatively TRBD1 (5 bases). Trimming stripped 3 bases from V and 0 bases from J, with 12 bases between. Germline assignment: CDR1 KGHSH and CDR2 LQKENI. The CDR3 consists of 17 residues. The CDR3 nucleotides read TGTGCCAGCTCACCTATACAGGTGGGCTCCTATAATTCACCCCTCCACTTT. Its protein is CASSPIQVGSYNSPLHF.

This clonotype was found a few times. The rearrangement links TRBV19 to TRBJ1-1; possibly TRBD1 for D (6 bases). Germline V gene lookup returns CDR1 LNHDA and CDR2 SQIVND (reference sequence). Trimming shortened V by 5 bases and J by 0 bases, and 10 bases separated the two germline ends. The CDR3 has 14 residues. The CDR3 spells CASSGGIMNTEAFF. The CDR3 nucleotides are TGTGCCAGTAGTGGGGGCATAATGAACACTGAAGCTTTCTTT. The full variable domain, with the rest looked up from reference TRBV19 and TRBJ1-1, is DGGITQSPKYLFRKEGQNVTLSCEQNLNHDAMYWYRQDPGQGLRLIYYSQIVNDFQKGDIAEGYSVSREKKESFPLTVTSAQKNPTAFYLCASSGGIMNTEAFFGQGTRLTVV.

The CDR3 DNA is TGTGCCACCAGTGATTTCGGCCTAGCAGATACGCAGTATTTT. Translated, it gives CATSDFGLADTQYF. The chain has TRBV24-1 and TRBJ2-3; D uncertain. CDR1 and CDR2 from the germline V gene are KGHDR and SFDVKD. Trimming removed 1 base at V and 4 bases at J, with 8 bases between. This CDR3 contains 14 residues.

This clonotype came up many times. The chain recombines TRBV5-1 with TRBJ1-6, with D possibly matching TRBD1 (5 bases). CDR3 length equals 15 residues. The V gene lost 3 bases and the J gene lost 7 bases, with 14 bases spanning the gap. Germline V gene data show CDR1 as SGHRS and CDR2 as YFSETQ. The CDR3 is CASSSVGTVNSPLHF. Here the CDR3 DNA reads TGCGCCAGCAGCTCGGTGGGGACGGTAAATTCACCCCTCCACTTT. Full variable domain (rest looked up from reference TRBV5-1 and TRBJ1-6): KAGVTQTPRYLIKTRGQQVTLSCSPISGHRSVSWYQQTPGQGLQFLFEYFSETQRNKGNFPGRFSGRQFSNSRSEMNVSTLELGDSALYLCASSSVGTVNSPLHFGNGTRLTVT.

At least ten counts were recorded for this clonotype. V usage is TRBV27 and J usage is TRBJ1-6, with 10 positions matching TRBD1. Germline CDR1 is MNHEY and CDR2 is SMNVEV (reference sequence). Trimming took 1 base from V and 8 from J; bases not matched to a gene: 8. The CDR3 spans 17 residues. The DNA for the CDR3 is TGTGCCAGCAGTTTATTTCAGGGACAGGGGCGGTATTCACCCCTCCACTTT. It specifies CASSLFQGQGRYSPLHF.

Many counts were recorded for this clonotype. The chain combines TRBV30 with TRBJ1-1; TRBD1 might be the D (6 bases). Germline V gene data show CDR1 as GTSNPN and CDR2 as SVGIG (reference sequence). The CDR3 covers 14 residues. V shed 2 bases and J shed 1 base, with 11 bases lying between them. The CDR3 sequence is CAWSFQGKNTEAFF. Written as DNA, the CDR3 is TGTGCCTGGAGTTTCCAGGGGAAGAACACTGAAGCTTTCTTT. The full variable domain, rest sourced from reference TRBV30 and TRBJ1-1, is SQTIHQWPATLVQPVGSPLSLECTVEGTSNPNLYWYRQAAGRGLQLLFYSVGIGQISSEVPQNLSASRPQDRQFILSSKKLLLSDSGFYLCAWSFQGKNTEAFFGQGTRLTVV.

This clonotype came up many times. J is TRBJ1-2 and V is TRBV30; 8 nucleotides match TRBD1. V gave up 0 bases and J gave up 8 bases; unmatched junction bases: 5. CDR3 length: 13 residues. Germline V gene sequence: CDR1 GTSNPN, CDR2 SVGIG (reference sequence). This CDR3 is CAWSVQGVMGYTF. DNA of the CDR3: TGTGCCTGGAGTGTACAGGGGGTTATGGGCTACACCTTC.

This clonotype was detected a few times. This chain's CDR3 is CASSQDSRRDEQYF. The CDR3 DNA is TGTGCCAGCAGCCAAGATAGTCGGCGGGACGAGCAGTACTTC. J is TRBJ2-7 and V is TRBV14, with D perhaps TRBD2 (5 bases). The CDR3 extends over 14 amino acids. The ends were cut back, 0 bases at V and 5 bases at J, with 11 bases in the middle. Germline V gene data show CDR1 as SGHDN and CDR2 as FVKESK.

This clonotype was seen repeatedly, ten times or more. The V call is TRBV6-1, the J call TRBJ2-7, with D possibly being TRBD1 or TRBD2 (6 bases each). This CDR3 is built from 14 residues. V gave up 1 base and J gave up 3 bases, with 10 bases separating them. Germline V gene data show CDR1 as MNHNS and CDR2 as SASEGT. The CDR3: CASSEGGAGYEQYF. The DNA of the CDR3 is TGTGCCAGCAGTGAAGGGGGGGCGGGCTACGAGCAGTACTTC.

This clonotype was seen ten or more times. The CDR3 DNA reads TGTGCCAGCAGTCCCCAGACAGGTGGTTCACCCCTCCACTTT. Its protein is CASSPQTGGSPLHF. The chain couples TRBV28 to TRBJ1-6, with D possibly TRBD1 on 6 matching bases. Germline loops: CDR1 MDHEN, CDR2 SYDVKM. V lost 5 bases and J lost 9, with 14 bases in between. The CDR3 contains 14 residues.

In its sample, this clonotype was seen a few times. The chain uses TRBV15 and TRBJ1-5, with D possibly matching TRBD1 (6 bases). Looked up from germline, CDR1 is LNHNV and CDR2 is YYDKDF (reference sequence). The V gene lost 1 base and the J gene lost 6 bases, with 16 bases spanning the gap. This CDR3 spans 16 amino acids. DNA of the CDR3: TGTGCCACCAGCAGAGCACAGGGAGAGTTTCGTCAGCCCCAGCATTTT. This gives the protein CATSRAQGEFRQPQHF.

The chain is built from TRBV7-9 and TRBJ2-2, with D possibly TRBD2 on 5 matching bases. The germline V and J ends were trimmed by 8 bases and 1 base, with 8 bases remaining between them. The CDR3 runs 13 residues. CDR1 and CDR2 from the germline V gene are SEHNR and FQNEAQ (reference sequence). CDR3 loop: CASHAGNTGELFF. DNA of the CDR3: TGTGCCAGCCACGCGGGGAACACCGGGGAGCTGTTTTTT.

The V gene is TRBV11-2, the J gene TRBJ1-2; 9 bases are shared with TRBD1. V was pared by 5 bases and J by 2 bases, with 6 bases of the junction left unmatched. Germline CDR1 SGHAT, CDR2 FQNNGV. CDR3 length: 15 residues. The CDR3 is CASSHIGTGNYGYTF. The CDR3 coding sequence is TGTGCCAGCAGCCACATCGGGACAGGGAACTATGGCTACACCTTC.